The clone carrying this T cell receptor beta chain occurred many times. What it recognizes is unknown. V lost 6 bases and J lost 3, with 11 bases in between. This CDR3 contains 12 residues. Germline loops: CDR1 DFQATT, CDR2 SNEGSKA (reference sequence). The sample originates from a study of blood T cells in healthy people across ages. The use of a sample-barcoded 5' primer and a J-beta primer mix characterized a second PCR of about 7 to 12 cycles. Every single cDNA molecule received a tag from a template-switch adaptor with 12 random nucleotides. Every individual sample yielded 3 million or more paired-end reads (each containing CDR3). TCRdb re-called the 5' RACE reads through MiXCR, storing one row per CDR3 protein. The sample records 710,000 or so distinct CDR3 sequences, around 32% being singletons. Donation came from healthy Caucasian individuals in Russia who were aged about 6 to 90. Findings and limits, study-wide: Among long-lived donors, naive CD4+ cells were more numerous and diversity higher than in aged donors.

The chain joins TRBV20-1 to TRBJ1-1, with TRBD1 as a possible D gene (6 bases). Specimen: blood. The receptor's source is a woman of 80 years or more in good health. This CDR3 reads CSAPQGYTEAFF. CDR3 nucleotide sequence: TGCAGTGCCCCTCAGGGGTACACTGAAGCTTTCTTT.